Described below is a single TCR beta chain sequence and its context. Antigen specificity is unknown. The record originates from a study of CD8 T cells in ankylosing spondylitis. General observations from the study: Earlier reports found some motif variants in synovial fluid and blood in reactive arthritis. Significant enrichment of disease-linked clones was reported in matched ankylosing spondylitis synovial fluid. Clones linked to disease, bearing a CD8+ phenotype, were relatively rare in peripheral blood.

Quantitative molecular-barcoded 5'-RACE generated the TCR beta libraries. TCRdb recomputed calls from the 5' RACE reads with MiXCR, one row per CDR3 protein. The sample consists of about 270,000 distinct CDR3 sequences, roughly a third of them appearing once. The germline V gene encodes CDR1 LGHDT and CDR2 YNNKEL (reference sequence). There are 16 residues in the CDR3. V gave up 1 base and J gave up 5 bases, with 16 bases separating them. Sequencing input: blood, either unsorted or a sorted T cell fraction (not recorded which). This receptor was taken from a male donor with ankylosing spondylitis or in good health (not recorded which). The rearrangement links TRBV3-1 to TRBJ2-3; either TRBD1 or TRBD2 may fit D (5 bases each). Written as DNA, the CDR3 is TGTGCCAGCAGCCAAGTTATAAACGGGGCAGTAGATACGCAGTATTTT. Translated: CASSQVINGAVDTQYF.